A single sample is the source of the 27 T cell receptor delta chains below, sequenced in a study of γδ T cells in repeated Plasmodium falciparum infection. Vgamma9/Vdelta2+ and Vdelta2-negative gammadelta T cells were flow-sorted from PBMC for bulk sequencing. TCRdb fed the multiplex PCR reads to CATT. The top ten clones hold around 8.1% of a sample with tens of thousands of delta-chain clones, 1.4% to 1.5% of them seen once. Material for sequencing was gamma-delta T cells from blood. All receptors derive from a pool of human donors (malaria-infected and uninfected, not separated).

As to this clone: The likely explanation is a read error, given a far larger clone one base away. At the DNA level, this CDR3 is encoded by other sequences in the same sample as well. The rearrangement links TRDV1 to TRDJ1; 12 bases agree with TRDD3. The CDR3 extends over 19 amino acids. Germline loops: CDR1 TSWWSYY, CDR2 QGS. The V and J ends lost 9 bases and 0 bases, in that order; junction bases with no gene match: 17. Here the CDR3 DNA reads TGTGCTCTCGGGAACGTACTGGGGGATACAGAGGGGTACACCGATAAACTCATCTTT. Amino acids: CALGNVLGDTEGYTDKLIF.

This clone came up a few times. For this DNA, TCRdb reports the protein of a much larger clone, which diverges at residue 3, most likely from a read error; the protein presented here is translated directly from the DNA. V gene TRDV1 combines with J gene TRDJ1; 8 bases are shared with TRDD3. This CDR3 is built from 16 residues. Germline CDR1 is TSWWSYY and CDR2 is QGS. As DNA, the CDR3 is TGTGCCATGGACAGTTACTGGGGGTCCTACACCGATAAACTCATCTTT. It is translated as CAMDSYWGSYTDKLIF.

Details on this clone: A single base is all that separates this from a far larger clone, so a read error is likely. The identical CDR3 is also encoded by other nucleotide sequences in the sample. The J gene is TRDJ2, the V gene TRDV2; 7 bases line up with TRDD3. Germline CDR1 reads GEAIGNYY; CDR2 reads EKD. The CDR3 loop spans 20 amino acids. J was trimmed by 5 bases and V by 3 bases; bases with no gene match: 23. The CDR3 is CACDPVYPSTGGYGTAQLFF. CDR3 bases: TGTGCCTGTGACCCTGTATATCCCAGTACTGGTGGATACGGCACAGCACAACTCTTCTTT.

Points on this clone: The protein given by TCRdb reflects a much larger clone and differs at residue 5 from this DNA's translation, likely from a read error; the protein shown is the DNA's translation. As DNA, the CDR3 is TGTGCCTGTGACGCGGACGCGGGGGCCCGCGATAAACTCATCTTT. It yields the protein CACDADAGARDKLIF. The chain joins TRDV2 to TRDJ1; a weak D match, TRDD3 (5 bases). Here the J gene came from matching the DNA to germline, since TCRdb omits it. Germline V gives CDR1 GEAIGNYY, CDR2 EKD. There are 15 residues in the CDR3. V was cut by 3 bases and J by 4 bases, with 17 bases left in between.

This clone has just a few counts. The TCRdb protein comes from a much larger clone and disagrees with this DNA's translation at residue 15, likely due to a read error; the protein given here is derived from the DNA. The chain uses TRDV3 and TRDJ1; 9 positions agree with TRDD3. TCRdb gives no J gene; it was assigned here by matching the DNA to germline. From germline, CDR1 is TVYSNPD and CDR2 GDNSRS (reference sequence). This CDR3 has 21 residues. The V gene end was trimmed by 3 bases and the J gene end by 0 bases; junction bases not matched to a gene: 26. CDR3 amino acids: CAFPDTLLGDPNHSNTDKLIF. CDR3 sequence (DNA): TGTGCCTTCCCTGATACCCTACTGGGGGACCCAAATCACTCGAACACCGATAAACTCATCTTT.

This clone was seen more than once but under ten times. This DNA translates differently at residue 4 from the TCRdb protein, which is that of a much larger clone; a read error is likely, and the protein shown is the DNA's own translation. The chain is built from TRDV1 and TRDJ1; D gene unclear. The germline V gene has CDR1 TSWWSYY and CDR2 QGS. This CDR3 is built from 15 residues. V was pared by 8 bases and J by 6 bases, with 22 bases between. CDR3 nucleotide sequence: TGTGCTCTTAGGGGTAGCGTCTGCGAGGGCTATAAACTCATCTTT. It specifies CALRGSVCEGYKLIF.

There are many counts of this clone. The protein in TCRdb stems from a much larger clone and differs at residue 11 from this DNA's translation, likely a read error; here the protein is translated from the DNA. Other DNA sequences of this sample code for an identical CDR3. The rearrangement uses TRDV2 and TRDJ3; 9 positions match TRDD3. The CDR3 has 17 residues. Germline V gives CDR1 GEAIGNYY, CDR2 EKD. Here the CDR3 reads CACDTGGYSWGTRQMFF. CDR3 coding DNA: TGTGCCTGTGACACCGGGGGATACTCCTGGGGCACCCGACAGATGTTTTTC.

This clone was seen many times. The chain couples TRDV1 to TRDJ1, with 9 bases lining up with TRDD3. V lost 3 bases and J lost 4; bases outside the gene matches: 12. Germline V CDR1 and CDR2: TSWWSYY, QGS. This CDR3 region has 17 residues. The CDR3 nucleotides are TGTGCTCTTGGGGATCCCTGTACTGGGGGACAGATCGATAAACTCATCTTT. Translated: CALGDPCTGGQIDKLIF.

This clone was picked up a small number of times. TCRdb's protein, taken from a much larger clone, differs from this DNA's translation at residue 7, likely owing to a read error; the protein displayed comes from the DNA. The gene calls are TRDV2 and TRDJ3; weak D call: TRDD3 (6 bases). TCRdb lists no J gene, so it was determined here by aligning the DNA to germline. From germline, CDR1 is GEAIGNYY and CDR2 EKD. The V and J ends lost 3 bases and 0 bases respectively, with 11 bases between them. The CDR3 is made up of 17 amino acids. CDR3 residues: CACDWGAYSWDTRQMFF. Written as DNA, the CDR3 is TGTGCCTGTGACTGGGGGGCTTACTCCTGGGACACCCGACAGATGTTTTTC.

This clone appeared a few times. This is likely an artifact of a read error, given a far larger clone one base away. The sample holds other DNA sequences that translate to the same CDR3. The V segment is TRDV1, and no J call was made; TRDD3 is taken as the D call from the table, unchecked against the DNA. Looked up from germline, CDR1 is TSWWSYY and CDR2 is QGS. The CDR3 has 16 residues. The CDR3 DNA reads TGTGCTCTTGGGGAACCCCTCTGCCAGGGGGTCGATAAACTCATCTTC. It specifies CALGEPLCQGVDKLIF.

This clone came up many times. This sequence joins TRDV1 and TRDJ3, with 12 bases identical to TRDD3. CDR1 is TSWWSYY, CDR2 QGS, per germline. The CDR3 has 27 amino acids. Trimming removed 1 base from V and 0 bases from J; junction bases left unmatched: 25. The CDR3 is CALGEPPGYYDFFWGIRSSWDTRQMFF. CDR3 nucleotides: TGTGCTCTTGGGGAACCCCCCGGCTACTACGATTTCTTCTGGGGGATACGCAGCTCCTGGGACACCCGACAGATGTTTTTC.

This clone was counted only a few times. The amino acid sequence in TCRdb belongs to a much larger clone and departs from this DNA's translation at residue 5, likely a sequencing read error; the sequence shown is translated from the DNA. The CDR3 nucleotides are TGTGCCTTTAAAAGTCCCCCATTCGAAGTAGGAAAACTCATCTTT. Translated, it gives CAFKSPPFEVGKLIF. This chain uses TRDV3 with TRDJ1, with D hard to call. TCRdb lists no J gene, so it was determined here by aligning the DNA to germline. The CDR3 has 15 residues. The V end was cut by 1 base, the J end by 8 bases, with 23 bases between. Looked up from germline, CDR1 is TVYSNPD and CDR2 is GDNSRS (reference sequence). The full variable domain, with the rest looked up from reference TRDV3 and TRDJ1, is CDKVTQSSPDQTVASGSEVVLLCTYDTVYSNPDLFWYRIRPDYSFQFVFYGDNSRSEGADFTQGRFSVKHILTQKAFHLVISPVRTEDSATYYCAFKSPPFEVGKLIFGKGTRVTVEP.

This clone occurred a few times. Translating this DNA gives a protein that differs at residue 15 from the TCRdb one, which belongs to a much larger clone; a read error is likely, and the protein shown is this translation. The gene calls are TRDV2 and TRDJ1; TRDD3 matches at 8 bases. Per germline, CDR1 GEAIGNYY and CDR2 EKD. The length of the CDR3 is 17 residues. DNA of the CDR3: TGTGCCTGTGACTCAACCGTACTGGGGGTTTACACCGATAAACACATCTTT. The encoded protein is CACDSTVLGVYTDKHIF.

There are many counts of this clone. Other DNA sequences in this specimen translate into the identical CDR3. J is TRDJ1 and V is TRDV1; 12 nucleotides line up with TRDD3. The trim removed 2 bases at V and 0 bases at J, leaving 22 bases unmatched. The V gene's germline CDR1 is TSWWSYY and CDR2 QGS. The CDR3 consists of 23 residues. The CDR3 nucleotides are TGTGCTCTTGGGGAATGTGGACACCCTAATGTACTGGGGGATACACTTTACACCGATAAACTCATCTTT. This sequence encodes CALGECGHPNVLGDTLYTDKLIF.

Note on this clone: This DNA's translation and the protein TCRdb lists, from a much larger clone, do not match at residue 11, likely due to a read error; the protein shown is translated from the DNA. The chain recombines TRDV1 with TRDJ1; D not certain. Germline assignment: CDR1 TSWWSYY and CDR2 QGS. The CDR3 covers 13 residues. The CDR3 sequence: CALGELLSQKPIF. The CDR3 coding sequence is TGTGCTCTTGGGGAACTCTTGTCTCAAAAACCCATCTTT.

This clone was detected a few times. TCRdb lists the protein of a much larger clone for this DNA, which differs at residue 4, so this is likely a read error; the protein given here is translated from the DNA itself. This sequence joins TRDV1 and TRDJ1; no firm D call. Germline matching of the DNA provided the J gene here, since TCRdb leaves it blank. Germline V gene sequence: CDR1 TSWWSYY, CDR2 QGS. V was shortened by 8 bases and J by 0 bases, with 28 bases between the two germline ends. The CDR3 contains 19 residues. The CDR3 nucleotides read TGTGCTCTTACGGAAGTGGATTCGGAGAGGTACTGTAACACCGATAAACTCATCTTT. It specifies CALTEVDSERYCNTDKLIF.

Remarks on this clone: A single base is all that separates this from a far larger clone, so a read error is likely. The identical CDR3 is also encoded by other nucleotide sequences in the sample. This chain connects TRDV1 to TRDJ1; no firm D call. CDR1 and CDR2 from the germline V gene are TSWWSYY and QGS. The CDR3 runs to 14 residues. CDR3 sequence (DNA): TGTGCTCTTGGGGGTCCTGGTGACACCGACAAACTCATCTTT. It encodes CALGGPGDTDKLIF.

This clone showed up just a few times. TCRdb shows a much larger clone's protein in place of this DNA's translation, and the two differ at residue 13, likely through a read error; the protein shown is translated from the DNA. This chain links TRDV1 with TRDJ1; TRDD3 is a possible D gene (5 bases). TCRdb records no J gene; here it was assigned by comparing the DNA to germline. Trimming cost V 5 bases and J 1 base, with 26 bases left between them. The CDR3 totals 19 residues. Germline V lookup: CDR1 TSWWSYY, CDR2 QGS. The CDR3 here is CALGPFGMAIGGCTDKLIF. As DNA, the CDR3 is TGTGCTCTTGGGCCGTTTGGGATGGCGATAGGGGGGTGCACCGATAAACTCATCTTT.

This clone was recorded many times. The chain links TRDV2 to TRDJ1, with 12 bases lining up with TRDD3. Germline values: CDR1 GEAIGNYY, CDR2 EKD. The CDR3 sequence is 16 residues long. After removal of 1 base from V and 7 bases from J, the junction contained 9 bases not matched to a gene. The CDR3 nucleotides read TGTGCCTGTGACACGCTGGGGGATACGAGGCGAGGTAAACTCATCTTT. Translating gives CACDTLGDTRRGKLIF.

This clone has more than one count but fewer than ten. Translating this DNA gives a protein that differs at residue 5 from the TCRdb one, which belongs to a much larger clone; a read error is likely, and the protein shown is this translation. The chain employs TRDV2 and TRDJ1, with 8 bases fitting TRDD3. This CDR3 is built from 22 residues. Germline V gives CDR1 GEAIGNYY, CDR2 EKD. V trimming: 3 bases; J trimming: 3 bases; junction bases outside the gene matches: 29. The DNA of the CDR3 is TGTGCCTGTGACGCCGAGAGAGTACACTCCCGGGGATGGGGGATGTTGGCCGATAAACTCATCTTT. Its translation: CACDAERVHSRGWGMLADKLIF.

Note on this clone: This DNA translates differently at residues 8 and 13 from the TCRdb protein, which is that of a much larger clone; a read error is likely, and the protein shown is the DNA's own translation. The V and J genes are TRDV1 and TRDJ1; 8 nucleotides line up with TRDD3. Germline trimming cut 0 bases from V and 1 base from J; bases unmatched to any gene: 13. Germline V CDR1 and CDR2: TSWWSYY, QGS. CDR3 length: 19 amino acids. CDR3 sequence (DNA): TGTGCTCTTGGGGAACTATCCTCCCAGGGGGATAGCTGCACCGATAAACTCATCTTT. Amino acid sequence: CALGELSSQGDSCTDKLIF.

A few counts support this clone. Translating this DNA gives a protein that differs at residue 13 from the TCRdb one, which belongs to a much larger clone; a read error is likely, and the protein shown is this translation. The CDR3 coding sequence is TGTGCCTGTGACGGGTGGGGCTCCTGGGACACCCGACGGATGTTTTTC. It yields the protein CACDGWGSWDTRRMFF. This chain uses TRDV2 with TRDJ3; tentatively, D is TRDD3 (5 bases). The J gene is absent in TCRdb and was assigned here via DNA matching to germline. Germline CDR1 is GEAIGNYY and CDR2 is EKD. The CDR3 extends over 16 amino acids.

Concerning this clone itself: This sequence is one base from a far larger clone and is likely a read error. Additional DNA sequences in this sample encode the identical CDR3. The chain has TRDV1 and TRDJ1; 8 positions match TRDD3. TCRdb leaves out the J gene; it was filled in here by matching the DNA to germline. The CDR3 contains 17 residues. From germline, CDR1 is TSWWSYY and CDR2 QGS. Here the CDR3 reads CALGEIWGSPLTDKLIF. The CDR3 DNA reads TGTGCTCTTGGGGAAATCTGGGGGAGCCCCCTCACCGACAAACTCATCTTT.

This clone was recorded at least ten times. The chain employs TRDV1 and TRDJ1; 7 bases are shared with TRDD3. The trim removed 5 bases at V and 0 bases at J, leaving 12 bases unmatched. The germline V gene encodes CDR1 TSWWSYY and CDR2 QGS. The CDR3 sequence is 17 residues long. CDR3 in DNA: TGTGCTCTTGGGCTTTCTGGGGGCGCCTGGTACACCGATAAACTCATCTTT. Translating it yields CALGLSGGAWYTDKLIF.

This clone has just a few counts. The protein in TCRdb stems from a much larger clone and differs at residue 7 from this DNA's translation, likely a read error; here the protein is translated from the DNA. The CDR3 coding sequence is TGTGCTCTTGGGAGCAACCTGCCTTCCCCTTACTGGGGGATAATTTTGACAGCACAACTCTTCTTT. It is translated as CALGSNLPSPYWGIILTAQLFF. J is TRDJ2 and V is TRDV1; the match to TRDD3 covers 11 bases. This CDR3 has 22 amino acids. V lost 5 bases and J lost 1; bases outside the gene matches: 21. Germline V gene lookup returns CDR1 TSWWSYY and CDR2 QGS.

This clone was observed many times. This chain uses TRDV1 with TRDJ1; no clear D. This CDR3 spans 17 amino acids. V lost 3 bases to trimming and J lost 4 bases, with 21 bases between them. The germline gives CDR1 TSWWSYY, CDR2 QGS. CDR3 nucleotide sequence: TGTGCTCTTGGGGACCCCCGTGGCCGCGCCTCCTTCGATAAACTCATCTTT. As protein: CALGDPRGRASFDKLIF.

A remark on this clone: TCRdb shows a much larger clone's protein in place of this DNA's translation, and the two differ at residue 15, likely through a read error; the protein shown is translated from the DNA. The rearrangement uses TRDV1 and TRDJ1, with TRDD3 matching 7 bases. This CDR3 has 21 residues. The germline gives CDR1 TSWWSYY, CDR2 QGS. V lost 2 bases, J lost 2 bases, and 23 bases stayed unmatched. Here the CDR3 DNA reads TGTGCTCTTGGGGAAGACCGCGGGGTTTACGAGGAGGGGATAAGTACCGATAAACTCATCTTT. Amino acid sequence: CALGEDRGVYEEGISTDKLIF.